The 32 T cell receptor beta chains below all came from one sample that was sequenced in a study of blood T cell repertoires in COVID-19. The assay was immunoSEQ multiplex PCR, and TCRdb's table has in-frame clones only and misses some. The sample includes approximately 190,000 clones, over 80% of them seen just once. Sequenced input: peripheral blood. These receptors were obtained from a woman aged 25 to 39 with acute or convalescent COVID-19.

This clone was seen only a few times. CDR3 sequence (DNA): TGTGCCAGCAGCTCCCTTAATTCGGGGGGATCGGCGGGCTACACCTTC. Translating it yields CASSSLNSGGSAGYTF. V gene TRBV3-1 (or the pseudogene TRBV3-2) combines with J gene TRBJ1-2; D perhaps matches TRBD1 (5 bases). CDR1 and CDR2 from the germline V gene are LGHDT and YNNKEL (reference sequence). V was trimmed by 5 bases and J by 8 bases, leaving 24 bases between them. The CDR3 totals 16 residues.

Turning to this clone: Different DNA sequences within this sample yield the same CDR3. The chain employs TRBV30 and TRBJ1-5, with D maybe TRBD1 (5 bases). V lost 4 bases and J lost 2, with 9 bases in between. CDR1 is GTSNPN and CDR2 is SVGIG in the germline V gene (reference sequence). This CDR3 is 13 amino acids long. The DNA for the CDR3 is TGTGCCTGGACTGTAGGGGGCAATCAGCCCCAGCATTTT. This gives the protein CAWTVGGNQPQHF. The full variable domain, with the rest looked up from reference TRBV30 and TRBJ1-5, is SQTIHQWPATLVQPVGSPLSLECTVEGTSNPNLYWYRQAAGRGLQLLFYSVGIGQISSEVPQNLSASRPQDRQFILSSKKLLLSDSGFYLCAWTVGGNQPQHFGDGTRLSIL.

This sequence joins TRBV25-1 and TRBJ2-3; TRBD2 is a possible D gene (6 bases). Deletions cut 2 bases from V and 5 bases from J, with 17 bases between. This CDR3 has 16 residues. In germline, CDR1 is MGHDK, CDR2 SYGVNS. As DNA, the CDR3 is TGTGCCAGCAGTGAAACTGGACTATCAGTAAGAGATACGCAGTATTTT. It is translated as CASSETGLSVRDTQYF.

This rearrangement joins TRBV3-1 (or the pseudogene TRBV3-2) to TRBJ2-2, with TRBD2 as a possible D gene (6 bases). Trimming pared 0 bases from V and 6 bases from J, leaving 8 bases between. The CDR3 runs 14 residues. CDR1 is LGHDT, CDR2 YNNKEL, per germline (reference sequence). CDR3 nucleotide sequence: TGTGCCAGCAGCCAAGAATGGGGGGCCGGGGAGCTGTTTTTT. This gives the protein CASSQEWGAGELFF.

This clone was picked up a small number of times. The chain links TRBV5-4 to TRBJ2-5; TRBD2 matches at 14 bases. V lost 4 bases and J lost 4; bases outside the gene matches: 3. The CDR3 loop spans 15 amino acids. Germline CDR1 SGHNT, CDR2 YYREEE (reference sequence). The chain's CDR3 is CASSETSGGAETQYF. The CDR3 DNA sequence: TGTGCCAGCAGCGAGACTAGCGGGGGGGCAGAGACCCAGTACTTC.

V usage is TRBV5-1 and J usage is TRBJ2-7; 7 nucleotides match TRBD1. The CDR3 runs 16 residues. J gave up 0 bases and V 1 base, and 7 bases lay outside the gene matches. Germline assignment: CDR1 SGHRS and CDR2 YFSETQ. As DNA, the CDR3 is TGCGCCAGCAGCTTGTCGGTGACAGGGAGCTCCTACGAGCAGTACTTC. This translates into CASSLSVTGSSYEQYF.

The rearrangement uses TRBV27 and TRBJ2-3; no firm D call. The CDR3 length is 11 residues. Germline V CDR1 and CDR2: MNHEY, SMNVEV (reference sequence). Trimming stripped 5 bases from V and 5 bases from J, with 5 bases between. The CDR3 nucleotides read TGTGCCAGCAGTCCCGGAGATACGCAGTATTTT. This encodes CASSPGDTQYF.

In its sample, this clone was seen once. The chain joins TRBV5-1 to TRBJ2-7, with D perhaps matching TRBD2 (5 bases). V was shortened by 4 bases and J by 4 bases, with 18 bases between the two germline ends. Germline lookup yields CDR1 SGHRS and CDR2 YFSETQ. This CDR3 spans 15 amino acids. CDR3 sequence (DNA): TGCGCCAGCAGCGAAGGAGGACCGGATGATTACGAGCAGTACTTC. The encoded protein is CASSEGGPDDYEQYF.

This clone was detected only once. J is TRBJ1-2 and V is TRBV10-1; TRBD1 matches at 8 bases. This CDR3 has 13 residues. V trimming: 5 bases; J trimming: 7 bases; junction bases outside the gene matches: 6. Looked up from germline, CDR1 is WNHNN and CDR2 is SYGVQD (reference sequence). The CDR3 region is CASSKDRGRGYTF. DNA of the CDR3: TGCGCCAGCAGTAAAGACAGGGGTCGTGGCTACACCTTC.

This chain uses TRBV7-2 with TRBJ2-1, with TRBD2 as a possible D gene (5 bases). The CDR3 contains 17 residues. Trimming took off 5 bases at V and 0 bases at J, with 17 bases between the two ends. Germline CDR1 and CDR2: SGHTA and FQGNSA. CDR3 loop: CASSPSLSAGSYNEQFF. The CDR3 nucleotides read TGTGCCAGCAGCCCTAGCCTAAGCGCGGGCTCCTACAATGAGCAGTTCTTC.

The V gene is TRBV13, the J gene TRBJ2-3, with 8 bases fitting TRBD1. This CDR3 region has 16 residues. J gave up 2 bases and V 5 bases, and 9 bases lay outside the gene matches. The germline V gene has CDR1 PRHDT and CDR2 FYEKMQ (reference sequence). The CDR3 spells CASSPGTGTTTDTQYF. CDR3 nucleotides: TGTGCCAGCAGCCCCGGGACAGGTACTACCACAGATACGCAGTATTTT.

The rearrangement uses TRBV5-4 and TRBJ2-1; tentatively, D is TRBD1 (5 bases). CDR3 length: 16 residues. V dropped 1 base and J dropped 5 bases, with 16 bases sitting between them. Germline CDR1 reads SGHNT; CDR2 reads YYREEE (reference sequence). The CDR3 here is CASSLYVGAEDNEQFF. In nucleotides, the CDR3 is TGTGCCAGCAGCTTGTATGTTGGGGCAGAGGACAATGAGCAGTTCTTC.

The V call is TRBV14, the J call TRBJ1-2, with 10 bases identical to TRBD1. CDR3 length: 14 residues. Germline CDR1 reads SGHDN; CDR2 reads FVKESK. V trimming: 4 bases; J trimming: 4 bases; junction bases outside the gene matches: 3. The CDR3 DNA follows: TGTGCCAGCAGCCCGGGACAGGGGACCTATGGCTACACCTTC. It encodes CASSPGQGTYGYTF.

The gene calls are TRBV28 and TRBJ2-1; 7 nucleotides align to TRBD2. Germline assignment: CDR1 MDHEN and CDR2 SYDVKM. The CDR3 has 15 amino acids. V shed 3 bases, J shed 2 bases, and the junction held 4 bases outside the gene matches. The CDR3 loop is CASSFHSGPYNEQFF. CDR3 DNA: TGTGCCAGCAGTTTTCATAGCGGGCCCTACAATGAGCAGTTCTTC.

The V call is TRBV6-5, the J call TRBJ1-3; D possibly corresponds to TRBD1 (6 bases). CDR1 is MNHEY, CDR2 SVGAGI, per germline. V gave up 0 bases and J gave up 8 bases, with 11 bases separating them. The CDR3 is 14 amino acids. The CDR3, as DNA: TGTGCCAGCAGTTACTCCAACAGGGATTACACCATATATTTT. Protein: CASSYSNRDYTIYF.

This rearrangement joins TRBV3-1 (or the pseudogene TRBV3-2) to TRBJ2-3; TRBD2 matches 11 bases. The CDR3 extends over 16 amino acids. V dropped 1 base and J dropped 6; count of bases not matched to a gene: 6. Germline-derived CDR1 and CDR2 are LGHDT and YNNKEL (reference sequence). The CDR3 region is CASSQVSGGVKDTQYF. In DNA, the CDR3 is TGTGCCAGCAGCCAAGTTAGCGGGGGGGTCAAGGATACGCAGTATTTT.

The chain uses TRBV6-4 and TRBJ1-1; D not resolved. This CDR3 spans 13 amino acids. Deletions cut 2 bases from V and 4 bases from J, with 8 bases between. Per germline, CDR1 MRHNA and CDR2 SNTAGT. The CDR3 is CASSDRSGTEAFF. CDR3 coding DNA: TGTGCCAGCAGTGACCGGAGCGGCACTGAAGCTTTCTTT.

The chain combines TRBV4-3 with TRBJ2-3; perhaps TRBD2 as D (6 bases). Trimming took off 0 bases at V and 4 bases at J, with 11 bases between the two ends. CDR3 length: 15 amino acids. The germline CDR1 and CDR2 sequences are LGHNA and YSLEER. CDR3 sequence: CASSQEPGRADTQYF. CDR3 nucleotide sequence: TGCGCCAGCAGCCAAGAGCCCGGGAGAGCAGATACGCAGTATTTT.

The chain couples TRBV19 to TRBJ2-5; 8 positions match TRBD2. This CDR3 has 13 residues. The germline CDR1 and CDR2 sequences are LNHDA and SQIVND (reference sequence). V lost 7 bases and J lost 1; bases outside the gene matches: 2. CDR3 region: CASIGGAQETQYF. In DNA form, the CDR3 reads TGTGCCAGTATCGGGGGGGCCCAAGAGACCCAGTACTTC.

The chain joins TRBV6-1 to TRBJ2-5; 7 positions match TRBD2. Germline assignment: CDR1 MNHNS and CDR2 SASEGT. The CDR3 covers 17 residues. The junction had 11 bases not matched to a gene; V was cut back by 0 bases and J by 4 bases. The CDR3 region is CASSEALRGSGLETQYF. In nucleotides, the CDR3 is TGTGCCAGCAGTGAAGCGCTTCGGGGTAGCGGGTTAGAGACCCAGTACTTC.

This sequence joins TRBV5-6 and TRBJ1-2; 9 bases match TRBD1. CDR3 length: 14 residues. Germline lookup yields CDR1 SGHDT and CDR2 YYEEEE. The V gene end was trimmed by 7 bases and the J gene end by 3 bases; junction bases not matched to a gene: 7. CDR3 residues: CASYAGQGHYGYTF. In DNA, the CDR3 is TGTGCCAGCTACGCGGGACAGGGTCACTATGGCTACACCTTC.

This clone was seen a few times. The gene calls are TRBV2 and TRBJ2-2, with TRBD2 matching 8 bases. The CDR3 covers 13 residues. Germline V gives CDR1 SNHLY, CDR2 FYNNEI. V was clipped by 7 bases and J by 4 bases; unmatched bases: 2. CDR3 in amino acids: CASKRGGTGELFF. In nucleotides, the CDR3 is TGTGCCAGCAAACGGGGGGGCACCGGGGAGCTGTTTTTT.

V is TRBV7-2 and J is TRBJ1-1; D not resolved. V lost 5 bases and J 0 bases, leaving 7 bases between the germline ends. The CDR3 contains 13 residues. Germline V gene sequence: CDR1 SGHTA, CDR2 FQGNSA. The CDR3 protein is CASSTRMNTEAFF. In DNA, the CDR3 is TGTGCCAGCAGCACGAGGATGAACACTGAAGCTTTCTTT.

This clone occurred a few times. In nucleotides, the CDR3 is TGTGCCAGCAGCCAAACAGGGGCGAGGCAGCCCCAGCATTTT. Its protein product is CASSQTGARQPQHF. This chain connects TRBV3-1 (or the pseudogene TRBV3-2) to TRBJ1-5; 7 bases agree with TRBD1. The CDR3 extends over 14 amino acids. V lost 2 bases to trimming and J lost 7 bases; unmatched junction nucleotides: 5. CDR1 and CDR2 from the germline V gene are LGHDT and YNNKEL (reference sequence).

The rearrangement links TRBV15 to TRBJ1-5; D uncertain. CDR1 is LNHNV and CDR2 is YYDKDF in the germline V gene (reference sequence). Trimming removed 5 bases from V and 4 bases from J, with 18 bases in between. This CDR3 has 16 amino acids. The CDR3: CATSQRIMGENQPQHF. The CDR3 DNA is TGTGCCACCAGCCAACGAATCATGGGAGAAAATCAGCCCCAGCATTTT.

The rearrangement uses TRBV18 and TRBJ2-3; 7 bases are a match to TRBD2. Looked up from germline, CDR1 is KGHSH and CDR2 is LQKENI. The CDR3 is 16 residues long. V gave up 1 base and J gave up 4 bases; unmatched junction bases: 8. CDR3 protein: CASSPLGLAGPDTQYF. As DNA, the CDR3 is TGTGCCAGCTCACCACTAGGATTAGCGGGCCCAGATACGCAGTATTTT.

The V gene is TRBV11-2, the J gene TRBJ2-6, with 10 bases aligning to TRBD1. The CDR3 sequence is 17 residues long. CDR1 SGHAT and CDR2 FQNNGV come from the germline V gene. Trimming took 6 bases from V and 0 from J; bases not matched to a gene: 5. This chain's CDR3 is CASSRDRGSSGANVLTF. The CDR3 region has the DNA TGTGCCAGCAGTCGGGACAGGGGAAGCTCTGGGGCCAACGTCCTGACTTTC.

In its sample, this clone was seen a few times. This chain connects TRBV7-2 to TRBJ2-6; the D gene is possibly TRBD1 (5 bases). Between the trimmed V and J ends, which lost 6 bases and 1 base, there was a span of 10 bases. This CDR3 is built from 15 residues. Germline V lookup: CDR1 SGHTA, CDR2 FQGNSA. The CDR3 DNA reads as TGTGCCAGCAGTCCTTCAGGGTCTGGGGCCAACGTCCTGACTTTC. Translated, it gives CASSPSGSGANVLTF.

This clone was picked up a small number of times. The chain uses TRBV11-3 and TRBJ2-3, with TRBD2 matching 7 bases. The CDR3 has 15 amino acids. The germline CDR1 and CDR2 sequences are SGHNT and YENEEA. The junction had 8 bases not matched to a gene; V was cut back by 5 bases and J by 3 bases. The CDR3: CASSPGREYTDTQYF. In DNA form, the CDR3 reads TGTGCCAGCAGCCCGGGGCGGGAGTATACAGATACGCAGTATTTT.

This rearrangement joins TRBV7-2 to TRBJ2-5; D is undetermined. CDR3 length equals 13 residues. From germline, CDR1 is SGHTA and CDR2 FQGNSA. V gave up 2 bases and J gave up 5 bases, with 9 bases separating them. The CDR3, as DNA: TGTGCCAGCAGCTTATTGCGTTCTGAGACCCAGTACTTC. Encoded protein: CASSLLRSETQYF.

The CDR3 sequence: CSASSGRGHGETQYF. The CDR3 region has the DNA TGCAGTGCTAGTTCAGGTCGTGGCCATGGGGAGACCCAGTACTTC. The chain uses TRBV20-1 and TRBJ2-5; D unresolved. Germline V gene lookup returns CDR1 DFQATT and CDR2 SNEGSKA (reference sequence). The CDR3 spans 15 residues. V lost 3 bases and J 5 bases, leaving 19 bases between the germline ends.

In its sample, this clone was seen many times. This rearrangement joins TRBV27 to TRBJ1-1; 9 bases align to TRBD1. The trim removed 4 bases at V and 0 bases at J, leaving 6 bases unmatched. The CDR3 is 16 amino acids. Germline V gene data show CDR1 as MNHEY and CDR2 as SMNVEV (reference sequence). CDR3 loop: CASSSYRGPVNTEAFF. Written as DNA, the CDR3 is TGTGCCAGCAGTTCGTACAGGGGGCCGGTGAACACTGAAGCTTTCTTT.